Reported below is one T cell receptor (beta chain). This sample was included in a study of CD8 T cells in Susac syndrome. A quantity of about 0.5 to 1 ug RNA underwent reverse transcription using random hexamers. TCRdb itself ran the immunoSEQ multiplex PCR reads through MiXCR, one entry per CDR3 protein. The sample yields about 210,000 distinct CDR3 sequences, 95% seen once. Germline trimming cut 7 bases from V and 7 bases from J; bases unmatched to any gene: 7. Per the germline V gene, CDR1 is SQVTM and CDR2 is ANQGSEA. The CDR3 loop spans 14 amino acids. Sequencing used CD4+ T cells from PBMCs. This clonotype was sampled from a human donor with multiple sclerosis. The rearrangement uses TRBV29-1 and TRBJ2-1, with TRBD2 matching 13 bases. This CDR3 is CSATTSGGANEQFF. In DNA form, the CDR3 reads TGCAGCGCAACAACTAGCGGGGGGGCAAATGAGCAGTTCTTC.